Included here is one T cell receptor (beta chain) sequence, with context. From germline, CDR1 is KGHDR and CDR2 SFDVKD. Trimming took 4 bases from V and 1 from J; bases not matched to a gene: 7. This CDR3 contains 17 residues. These data belong to a study of blood T cell repertoires in COVID-19. Study-level information: Acute and convalescent COVID-19 samples came from the United States, Italy and Spain.

Assay used: immunoSEQ multiplex PCR; TCRdb lists only in-frame clones, some missing. The profile shows roughly 280,000 clones, more than 80% of them singletons. Participants were aged roughly 18 to 90 years, lived in about 26 US areas, and enrolled virtually. Participants' reported clinical history set cohort assignment. Input material: PBMCs or T cells enriched from blood (not recorded which). This chain links TRBV24-1 with TRBJ2-1; 9 bases align to TRBD1. This clonotype was sampled from a woman younger than 30 who had recovered from COVID-19. CDR3 region: CATSDYGQGISYNEQFF. The CDR3, as DNA: TGTGCCACCAGTGACTATGGACAGGGGATTTCCTACAATGAGCAGTTCTTC.